This TCR beta chain was captured by sequencing in a study of shared clonotypes between healthy human individuals. Study results and caveats: Few donors restricted represented genetic and exposure-history diversity. Deeper or shallower sequencing was expected to change how clonotypes are shared among donors.

The data were produced by immunoSEQ multiplex PCR, yet TCRdb's version contains in-frame clones alone and is incomplete. The table lists millions of clones, approximately 94% of them singletons. In the naive CD8 group, cells lacked CD45RO and were positively selected for CCR7, so terminally differentiated effector memory CD45RA+ cells were left out. The germline gives CDR1 MNHEY, CDR2 SVGAGI. The CDR3 has 15 residues. Trimming at V came to 3 bases and at J to 3 bases, leaving 5 bases not matched to a gene. Regarding this clone: No antigen is known for it.

The source of this sequence is a man younger than 35 in good health. Sequenced input: naive CD8+ T cells sorted from blood. This chain uses TRBV6-5 with TRBJ1-1, with TRBD1 matching 9 bases. The CDR3 DNA is TGTGCCAGCAGTTATTCACAGGGGGCGTACACTGAAGCTTTCTTT. It specifies CASSYSQGAYTEAFF.